This T cell receptor beta chain was recovered during a study of T cell responses to AZD1222 COVID-19 vaccine. CDR1 is SGHAT and CDR2 is FQNNGV in the germline V gene. V lost 1 base and J lost 6, with 4 bases in between. The CDR3 extends over 12 amino acids. The repertoire was sequenced with immunoSEQ multiplex PCR; TCRdb's copy has only in-frame clones and lacks some. Among some 140,000 clones listed, roughly nine tenths were seen once. General study results and limits: Vaccine-related CD4 TCRs covered spike, predominating at 160-218 and 743-854. Reports say nearly half of spike-specific TCRs go after unmutated variant regions. Baseline seropositivity characterized only a handful of AZD1222 recipients. White British donors predominated, females outnumbered males, and clonal diversity was possibly underestimated.

Details on this clone: Its antigen is as yet unknown.

This receptor was obtained from an adult in good health. This sample comprised peripheral blood, obtained on day 0 of AZD1222 vaccination. The chain is built from TRBV11-2 and TRBJ2-1; D gene uncertain. CDR3 protein: CASSLAGNEQFF. DNA for the CDR3: TGTGCCAGCAGCTTAGCCGGCAATGAGCAGTTCTTC. The variable domain in full, with the rest retrieved from reference TRBV11-2 and TRBJ2-1, is EAGVAQSPRYKIIEKRQSVAFWCNPISGHATLYWYQQILGQGPKLLIQFQNNGVVDDSQLPKDRFSAERLKGVDSTLKIQPAKLEDSAVYLCASSLAGNEQFFGPGTRLTVL.